This is a list of T cell receptor beta chains from one sample in a study of response to subunit inactivated influenza vaccine. MiXCR, run by TCRdb on the RT-PCR reads, gives a single entry per CDR3 protein. This table holds about 520,000 distinct CDR3 sequences, 25% found once. The material was CD4+ T cells sorted from PBMCs, obtained around 5 days after vaccination. The source is a man in his fifties who received an inactivated influenza vaccine. Both conserved end residues are part of each CDR3. A D gene is named only where the DNA matches it firmly. Clone size appears in some rows only: once, few, many, or a class for an expanded clone.

D,size,V,J,CDR3,DNA
.,few,TRBV6-1,TRBJ2-2,CASRKGTTNTGELFF,TGTGCCAGCAGAAAGGGGACAACGAACACCGGGGAGCTGTTTTTT
TRBD2,.,TRBV12-3/TRBV12-4,TRBJ2-7,CASSPGLASVEQYF,TGTGCCAGCAGTCCGGGACTAGCTTCAGTCGAGCAGTACTTC
TRBD1,few,TRBV4-3,TRBJ2-7,CASSQVGQGSYEQYF,TGCGCCAGCAGCCAAGTAGGACAGGGATCCTACGAGCAGTACTTC
TRBD2,.,TRBV12-3/TRBV12-4,TRBJ2-1,CASSTEGLAGSEQFF,TGTGCCAGCAGTACTGAGGGACTAGCGGGATCCGAGCAGTTCTTC
.,.,TRBV7-2,TRBJ2-5,CASSLRRSGTQYF,TGTGCCAGCAGCTTAAGGAGGTCAGGGACCCAGTACTTC
.,.,TRBV11-2,TRBJ2-3,CASSPLVVTDTQYF,TGTGCCAGCAGCCCTTTAGTGGTCACAGATACGCAGTATTTT
.,few,TRBV29-1,TRBJ2-3,CSVPYPTDTQYF,TGCAGCGTTCCCTATCCCACAGATACGCAGTATTTT
TRBD2,.,TRBV6-6,TRBJ2-7,CASSFAGGDEQYF,TGTGCCAGCAGTTTTGCGGGAGGAGACGAGCAGTACTTC
TRBD1,.,TRBV7-8,TRBJ1-5,CASSTGVAGGGNQPQHF,TGTGCCAGCAGCACAGGGGTAGCAGGGGGAGGTAATCAGCCCCAGCATTTT
.,.,TRBV7-9,TRBJ2-6,CASSLSGSRGANVLTF,TGTGCCAGCAGCTTATCGGGTTCTCGGGGGGCCAACGTCCTGACTTTC
.,.,TRBV30,TRBJ1-6,CAWSALTGSSPLHF,TGTGCCTGGAGTGCTTTGACAGGTTCTTCACCCCTCCACTTT
TRBD1,few,TRBV4-1,TRBJ2-5,CASSTGQGATQETQYF,TGCGCCAGCAGCACCGGACAGGGGGCAACCCAAGAGACCCAGTACTTC
TRBD1,few,TRBV12-3/TRBV12-4,TRBJ2-2,CASKRGTANTGELFF,TGTGCCAGCAAGAGGGGGACAGCAAACACCGGGGAGCTGTTTTTT
.,.,TRBV6-1,TRBJ2-3,CASKVPGSTDTQYF,TGTGCCAGCAAGGTCCCGGGGAGCACAGATACGCAGTATTTT
.,few,TRBV5-6,TRBJ2-5,CASITSGTKETQYF,TGTGCCAGCATCACCTCCGGGACAAAAGAGACCCAGTACTTC
TRBD1,.,TRBV12-3/TRBV12-4,TRBJ1-1,CASSFGTGGNTEAFF,TGTGCCAGCAGTTTCGGGACAGGGGGAAACACTGAAGCTTTCTTT
TRBD2,few,TRBV20-1,TRBJ2-1,CSAEREGYNEQFF,TGCAGTGCTGAGCGGGAGGGTTACAATGAGCAGTTCTTC
TRBD2,few,TRBV5-1,TRBJ2-2,CASSPRTSGSGELFF,TGCGCCAGCAGCCCTCGGACTAGCGGGAGCGGGGAGCTGTTTTTT
.,few,TRBV6-5,TRBJ1-1,CASSYMSQNTEAFF,TGTGCCAGCAGTTACATGTCGCAGAACACTGAAGCTTTCTTT
.,.,TRBV15,TRBJ2-1,CATSTLGLWGGNEQFF,TGTGCCACCAGCACCTTAGGGCTTTGGGGTGGTAATGAGCAGTTCTTC
.,.,TRBV7-2,TRBJ2-3,CASSPRQLGTDTQYF,TGTGCCAGCAGCCCCCGACAACTGGGCACAGATACGCAGTATTTT
TRBD2,few,TRBV30,TRBJ2-3,CAWIMGGDLTDTQYF,TGTGCCTGGATTATGGGAGGGGACCTCACAGATACGCAGTATTTT
.,.,TRBV10-3,TRBJ2-7,CAISPIAVYSYEQYF,TGTGCCATCAGTCCGATAGCGGTTTACTCCTACGAGCAGTACTTC
TRBD1,few,TRBV7-3,TRBJ2-7,CASSLTGPEQYF,TGTGCCAGCAGCTTGACAGGGCCCGAGCAGTACTTC
.,few,TRBV20-1,TRBJ2-1,CSARDIRAPYNEQFF,TGCAGTGCTAGAGATATCAGAGCCCCCTACAATGAGCAGTTCTTC
.,.,TRBV5-1,TRBJ2-5,CASSLGGQQTQYF,TGCGCCAGCAGCTTGGGGGGGCAGCAGACCCAGTACTTC
TRBD1,.,TRBV11-2,TRBJ1-1,CASSLDPLRDRVIFRITEAFF,TGTGCCAGCAGCTTAGATCCCCTCCGGGACAGGGTAATTTTTCGAATCACTGAAGCTTTCTTT
.,.,TRBV2,TRBJ2-5,CASMALRAETQYF,TGTGCCAGCATGGCCCTACGCGCTGAGACCCAGTACTTC
TRBD2,.,TRBV12-3/TRBV12-4,TRBJ2-1,CASSFQGGGGSSYNEQFF,TGTGCCAGCAGTTTTCAGGGTGGCGGGGGGAGCTCCTACAATGAGCAGTTCTTC
.,few,TRBV20-1,TRBJ1-3,CSARDGLLGNTIYF,TGCAGTGCTAGAGATGGGTTACTTGGAAACACCATATATTTT
.,.,TRBV11-2,TRBJ2-2,CASSLAYLGTGELFF,TGTGCCAGCAGCTTAGCTTACTTAGGGACCGGGGAGCTGTTTTTT
TRBD1,.,TRBV7-2,TRBJ2-1,CASSSRYRGPTYNEQFF,TGTGCCAGCAGTTCCCGTTACAGGGGTCCAACGTACAATGAGCAGTTCTTC
TRBD1,few,TRBV25-1,TRBJ2-5,CASSEFRGPPGQETQYF,TGTGCCAGCAGTGAATTCAGGGGGCCCCCCGGCCAAGAGACCCAGTACTTC
TRBD1,.,TRBV4-2,TRBJ1-2,CASSQDYMRGLSYGYTF,TGTGCCAGCAGCCAAGATTATATGAGGGGGCTAAGCTATGGCTACACCTTC
.,few,TRBV4-2,TRBJ1-4,CASSQDRGANEKLFF,TGTGCCAGCAGCCAAGATAGGGGGGCTAATGAAAAACTGTTTTTT
.,.,TRBV12-3/TRBV12-4,TRBJ2-7,CASSLDGPAYEQYF,TGTGCCAGCAGCCTGGACGGACCTGCCTACGAGCAGTACTTC
.,many,TRBV20-1,TRBJ2-1,CSARFGSSYNEQFF,TGCAGTGCTAGATTCGGGAGCTCCTACAATGAGCAGTTCTTC
.,.,TRBV18,TRBJ1-5,CASSPNGPLNNQPQHF,TGTGCCAGCTCACCAAATGGCCCTCTTAACAATCAGCCCCAGCATTTT
TRBD2,few,TRBV20-1,TRBJ2-5,CSAPTSGRGETQYF,TGCAGTGCTCCGACTAGCGGGAGGGGAGAGACCCAGTACTTC
.,few,TRBV6-2/TRBV6-3,TRBJ2-1,CASTRPGRFGSYNEQFF,TGTGCCAGCACACGACCTGGGAGATTCGGCTCCTACAATGAGCAGTTCTTC
TRBD2,few,TRBV29-1,TRBJ2-5,CSVNQLAAQETQYF,TGCAGCGTCAATCAACTAGCGGCCCAAGAGACCCAGTACTTC
.,.,TRBV7-9,TRBJ1-6,CASSLDKSPLHF,TGTGCCAGCAGCTTAGATAAGTCACCCCTCCACTTT
.,.,TRBV7-8,TRBJ2-5,CASSLARQGLGETQYF,TGTGCCAGCAGCTTAGCCAGACAGGGACTGGGAGAGACCCAGTACTTC
.,.,TRBV10-1,TRBJ2-7,CASSESSSGRYEQYF,TGCGCCAGCAGTGAGAGTTCGAGCGGACGGTACGAGCAGTACTTC
.,few,TRBV7-2,TRBJ2-4,CASSLGLGRPHIQYF,TGTGCCAGCAGCTTAGGCTTGGGACGGCCCCACATTCAGTACTTC
.,few,TRBV25-1,TRBJ2-1,CASSEVGSWEQFF,TGTGCCAGCAGTGAGGTAGGCAGCTGGGAGCAGTTCTTC
.,few,TRBV6-6,TRBJ1-2,CASTLDAVYGYTF,TGTGCCAGCACCCTGGATGCTGTCTATGGCTACACCTTC
TRBD1,.,TRBV10-1,TRBJ1-6,CASKRDRDSPLHF,TGCGCCAGCAAAAGGGACAGGGATTCACCCCTCCACTTT
.,.,TRBV11-2,TRBJ2-7,CASSPIPPGTYEQYF,TGTGCCAGCAGCCCGATCCCCCCTGGGACCTACGAGCAGTACTTC
.,.,TRBV6-1,TRBJ2-6,CASRWTGANVLTF,TGTGCCAGCAGGTGGACCGGGGCCAACGTCCTGACTTTC
TRBD1,few,TRBV20-1,TRBJ1-1,CSARAGTVSPEAFF,TGCAGTGCTAGAGCCGGGACAGTCAGCCCTGAAGCTTTCTTT
.,.,TRBV12-3/TRBV12-4,TRBJ1-5,CASSLDEDQPQHF,TGTGCCAGCAGTTTGGACGAAGATCAGCCCCAGCATTTT
.,few,TRBV5-1,TRBJ2-5,CASSLGPGTQYF,TGCGCCAGCAGCTTGGGACCTGGGACCCAGTACTTC
.,.,TRBV18,TRBJ2-5,CASSPPAQGETQYF,TGTGCCAGCTCACCTCCCGCGCAGGGGGAGACCCAGTACTTC
TRBD2,few,TRBV20-1,TRBJ2-1,CSASASGSYEQFF,TGCAGTGCTAGTGCTAGCGGGAGTTATGAGCAGTTCTTC